Following are 24 T cell receptor beta chains from one sample sequenced in a study of cytomegalovirus exposure and HLA in healthy donors. Vbeta (60) and Jbeta (13) primers were used in the PCR. Sequencing used immunoSEQ multiplex PCR; TCRdb keeps in-frame clones, though not all of them. The table has 150,000 to 200,000 clones, over 75% seen once. The source material was PBMCs. The receptors come from a young man in good health and CMV-seronegative.

This chain joins TRBV27 and TRBJ2-7; D perhaps matches TRBD1 (5 bases). Germline V gene sequence: CDR1 MNHEY, CDR2 SMNVEV (reference sequence). The V end lost 1 base, the J end lost 2 bases, and 12 bases lay between the germline ends. CDR3 size: 15 residues. CDR3 sequence (DNA): TGTGCCAGCAGTTTATTCTCAGGGAATACCTACGAGCAGTACTTC. It translates to CASSLFSGNTYEQYF.

In this sample, this clone turned up once. The chain carries TRBV2 and TRBJ2-2; D gene ambiguous. Trimming left V 5 bases short and J 3 bases short, with 7 bases between. The CDR3 contains 13 residues. Germline V gene lookup returns CDR1 SNHLY and CDR2 FYNNEI. The CDR3 DNA reads TGTGCCAGCAGTTTAGGAGACACCGGGGAGCTGTTTTTT. It translates to CASSLGDTGELFF.

The chain carries TRBV25-1 and TRBJ2-1; 8 nucleotides align to TRBD2. In germline, CDR1 is MGHDK, CDR2 SYGVNS. Trimming removed 3 bases from V and 8 bases from J; junction bases left unmatched: 12. The CDR3 is 16 amino acids. CDR3 sequence reads: CASSDGGGPLRYEQFF. The CDR3 DNA reads as TGTGCCAGCAGTGACGGCGGGGGGCCTTTACGCTATGAGCAGTTCTTC.

The V call is TRBV27, the J call TRBJ2-1; D gene unclear. V shed 2 bases and J shed 7 bases, with 12 bases lying between them. The CDR3 runs 14 residues. The germline V gene encodes CDR1 MNHEY and CDR2 SMNVEV (reference sequence). CDR3 amino acids: CASSLSFGLNEQFF. In nucleotides, the CDR3 is TGTGCCAGCAGTTTAAGTTTCGGTTTGAATGAGCAGTTCTTC.

The chain has TRBV7-2 and TRBJ2-3, with 10 nucleotides matching TRBD2. The trim removed 3 bases at V and 4 bases at J, leaving 4 bases unmatched. Germline V gene data show CDR1 as SGHTA and CDR2 as FQGNSA. The CDR3 is 15 residues long. DNA of the CDR3: TGTGCCAGCAGCTTTAGCGGGGGGCAGGCAGATACGCAGTATTTT. Translation: CASSFSGGQADTQYF.

The V gene is TRBV11-2, the J gene TRBJ2-7; a possible D gene is TRBD1 (6 bases). This CDR3 contains 14 residues. Germline V gives CDR1 SGHAT, CDR2 FQNNGV. Trimming removed 1 base from V and 3 bases from J, with 10 bases in between. Here the CDR3 reads CASSLGGQYYEQYF. CDR3 DNA sequence: TGTGCCAGCAGCTTAGGGGGACAATACTACGAGCAGTACTTC.

The rearrangement uses TRBV27 and TRBJ2-1, with 11 bases aligning to TRBD2. The CDR3 sequence is 16 residues long. Trimming at V came to 4 bases and at J to 4 bases, leaving 6 bases not matched to a gene. Germline V lookup: CDR1 MNHEY, CDR2 SMNVEV (reference sequence). The CDR3: CASSSIAGGEYNEQFF. CDR3 DNA: TGTGCCAGCAGTTCTATAGCGGGGGGGGAGTACAATGAGCAGTTCTTC.

This rearrangement joins TRBV5-1 to TRBJ2-3, with D perhaps matching TRBD2 (6 bases). The CDR3 is 15 amino acids. V was pared by 1 base and J by 2 bases, with 11 bases between. Germline V lookup: CDR1 SGHRS, CDR2 YFSETQ. The DNA for the CDR3 is TGCGCCAGCAGCTTGCAGGGACTCTACACAGATACGCAGTATTTT. Encoded protein: CASSLQGLYTDTQYF.

A single count supports this clone. The junction does not match germline at one end; this may be a read error. The chain has TRBV7-9 and TRBJ1-2; possible D gene TRBD1, 6 bases. Per germline, CDR1 SEHNR and CDR2 FQNEAQ (reference sequence). This CDR3 is built from 16 residues. Here the CDR3 DNA reads TGTTCCAGCAGCTTAGGCGGCAGGGGCGCGCCCTATGGCTACACCTTC. The encoded protein is CSSSLGGRGAPYGYTF.

This clone came up a few times. V gene TRBV11-1 combines with J gene TRBJ2-5, with D possibly matching TRBD2 (6 bases). The end of the DNA is better explained by TRBJ2-7, so the J call may be wrong. This CDR3 comprises 14 residues. Germline V gene lookup returns CDR1 SGHAT and CDR2 FQDESV (reference sequence). DNA of the CDR3: TGTGCCAGCAGGCCGGCCGGGAGCGCTTACGAGCAGTACTTC. Translating it yields CASRPAGSAYEQYF.

The genes are TRBV6-5 and TRBJ2-7; D remains ambiguous. Trimming cost V 4 bases and J 4 bases, with 14 bases left between them. The CDR3 consists of 14 residues. CDR1 MNHEY and CDR2 SVGAGI come from the germline V gene. CDR3: CASSSSSLKYEQYF. The CDR3 DNA is TGTGCCAGCAGTTCATCCAGTCTCAAATACGAGCAGTACTTC.

In this sample, this clone turned up once. The V and J genes are TRBV19 and TRBJ1-5; D is uncertain. CDR1 LNHDA and CDR2 SQIVND come from the germline V gene (reference sequence). The germline V and J ends were trimmed by 0 bases and 4 bases, with 4 bases remaining between them. There are 13 residues in the CDR3. This chain's CDR3 is CASSIESNQPQHF. CDR3 coding DNA: TGTGCCAGTAGTATAGAGTCGAATCAGCCCCAGCATTTT.

This chain connects TRBV7-2 to TRBJ1-4; D unclear. Germline loops: CDR1 SGHTA, CDR2 FQGNSA. V was clipped by 1 base and J by 6 bases, with 9 bases between them. The CDR3 is 14 residues long. CDR3 in amino acids: CASSLEYGDEKLFF. DNA of the CDR3: TGTGCCAGCAGCTTAGAGTACGGGGATGAAAAACTGTTTTTT.

The CDR3 bases are TGTGCCAGCAGCTTAAGTAGCGGGATATCCTACGAGCAGTACTTC. It translates to CASSLSSGISYEQYF. V usage is TRBV7-2 and J usage is TRBJ2-7, with 8 bases fitting TRBD2. Per germline, CDR1 SGHTA and CDR2 FQGNSA. After removal of 2 bases from V and 1 base from J, the junction contained 4 bases not matched to a gene. CDR3 length: 15 amino acids. Supplemented by reference TRBV7-2 and TRBJ2-7, the full variable domain reads GAGVSQSPSNKVTEKGKDVELRCDPISGHTALYWYRQSLGQGLEFLIYFQGNSAPDKSGLPSDRFSAERTGGSVSTLTIQRTQQEDSAVYLCASSLSSGISYEQYFGPGTRLTVT.

The CDR3 DNA reads TGTGCCGCCAGGGGGACAGGGAGTGGTAGCACAGATACGCAGTATTTT. Residues: CAARGTGSGSTDTQYF. The chain carries TRBV19 and TRBJ2-3; TRBD1 aligns across 9 bases. CDR1 and CDR2 (germline): LNHDA, SQIVND (reference sequence). Trimming removed 11 bases from V and 0 bases from J; junction bases left unmatched: 12. The CDR3 has 16 amino acids.

There are a few counts of this clone. This rearrangement joins TRBV7-6 to TRBJ1-6; D is undetermined. The V gene lost 6 bases and the J gene lost 6 bases, with 18 bases spanning the gap. Germline V lookup: CDR1 SGHVS, CDR2 FNYEAQ. This CDR3 region has 16 residues. The CDR3 loop is CASRLAASRPNSPLHF. Here the CDR3 DNA reads TGTGCCAGCAGGTTGGCGGCCTCACGGCCTAATTCACCCCTCCACTTT.

This clone was recorded once. The chain employs TRBV5-1 and TRBJ2-7, with D possibly matching TRBD1 (5 bases). CDR3 length equals 16 residues. Germline CDR1 and CDR2: SGHRS and YFSETQ. The V and J ends lost 0 bases and 5 bases respectively, with 18 bases between them. The CDR3 here is CASSLEFRQGTDEQYF. CDR3 coding DNA: TGCGCCAGCAGCTTGGAGTTCAGGCAGGGAACGGACGAGCAGTACTTC.

About this clone itself: Additional DNA sequences in this sample encode the identical CDR3. The chain carries TRBV7-9 and TRBJ2-5; D is perhaps TRBD2 (5 bases). The CDR3 covers 14 residues. Trimming shortened V by 0 bases and J by 2 bases, and 7 bases separated the two germline ends. The germline gives CDR1 SEHNR, CDR2 FQNEAQ (reference sequence). Here the CDR3 DNA reads TGTGCCAGCAGCTTAGCCAGCGGACAAGAGACCCAGTACTTC. Translating gives CASSLASGQETQYF.

The genes are TRBV4-1 and TRBJ2-3, with 9 bases aligning to TRBD1. J gave up 2 bases and V 1 base, and 4 bases lay outside the gene matches. The germline gives CDR1 MGHRA, CDR2 YSYEKL. CDR3 length equals 16 residues. The CDR3 is CASSQGQGDPTDTQYF. CDR3 sequence (DNA): TGCGCCAGCAGCCAAGGACAGGGGGACCCCACAGATACGCAGTATTTT.

The V gene is TRBV9, the J gene TRBJ1-3; TRBD1 might be the D (5 bases). Trimming cost V 4 bases and J 0 bases, with 11 bases left between them. Germline values: CDR1 SGDLS, CDR2 YYNGEE. CDR3 length equals 15 residues. This CDR3 is CASSTSQGSGNTIYF. The DNA of the CDR3 is TGTGCCAGCAGCACTTCCCAGGGCTCTGGAAACACCATATATTTT.

This clone was seen once. The chain is built from TRBV5-1 and TRBJ1-4; 8 bases line up with TRBD1. After removal of 2 bases from V and 7 bases from J, the junction contained 4 bases not matched to a gene. The CDR3 covers 14 residues. Germline V gene lookup returns CDR1 SGHRS and CDR2 YFSETQ. The CDR3 here is CASSFGRGLEKLFF. The CDR3 region has the DNA TGCGCCAGCAGCTTCGGCAGGGGGCTTGAAAAACTGTTTTTT.

The V call is TRBV14, the J call TRBJ2-1; 9 bases are shared with TRBD1. V gave up 1 base and J gave up 9 bases; unmatched junction bases: 10. The germline gives CDR1 SGHDN, CDR2 FVKESK. The CDR3 loop spans 16 amino acids. CDR3 sequence reads: CASSQAHGTGYGEQFF. CDR3 DNA: TGTGCCAGCAGCCAAGCTCACGGGACAGGGTACGGTGAGCAGTTCTTC.

The J gene is TRBJ2-7, the V gene TRBV28, with D possibly matching TRBD2 (6 bases). There are 13 residues in the CDR3. Germline V gives CDR1 MDHEN, CDR2 SYDVKM. Trimming stripped 7 bases from V and 6 bases from J, with 16 bases between. The CDR3 nucleotides are TGTGCCAGCATGGAGGGTAACGCGGTCGAGCAGTACTTC. Protein sequence: CASMEGNAVEQYF.

This clone was counted only a few times. The chain combines TRBV19 with TRBJ1-6; D possibly corresponds to TRBD1 (6 bases). The germline gives CDR1 LNHDA, CDR2 SQIVND (reference sequence). There are 13 residues in the CDR3. The V end was cut by 4 bases, the J end by 8 bases, with 9 bases between. This CDR3 is CASSTRQDSPLHF. CDR3 DNA: TGTGCCAGTAGTACCCGACAGGATTCACCCCTCCACTTT.